This TCR beta chain was identified during a study of vaccination effects on CD4 cells after COVID-19. Study-level points and caveats: Marked clonal contraction of both clone types appeared late after vaccination.

The table came from immunoSEQ multiplex PCR; TCRdb's copy has only in-frame clones and leaves some out. Of 9,500 to 15,000 clones in the sample, approximately 71% were seen once. In the ViraFEST assay, antigen-specific CD4+ clonotypes were identified by expansion after peptide-pool stimulation. Following 10 days of culture, CD4+ T cells were isolated. Participants were given two doses of BNT162b2 or mRNA-1273 vaccine. After two million PBMC were placed in each well, they were cultured with around 10 IU/ml IL-2 and roughly 10 ug/ml peptides. This CDR3 comprises 15 residues. The V and J ends lost 7 bases and 7 bases, in that order; junction bases with no gene match: 12. Germline assignment: CDR1 SNHLY and CDR2 FYNNEI. In its sample, this clone was seen once. Its antigen is not identified.

Material: CD4+ T cells from PBMCs cultured with SARS-CoV-2 spike peptides, obtained after COVID-19 vaccination. V and J are TRBV2 and TRBJ2-2; 7 bases align to TRBD1. The clonotype was recovered from a human donor who received a COVID-19 vaccine. CDR3 nucleotide sequence: TGTGCCAGCACCTTCGACAGGGCGGAGGACGGGGAGCTGTTTTTT. Translating gives CASTFDRAEDGELFF.